This T cell receptor (beta chain) was identified during a study of persistence of HIV-infected CD4 T cells. The stimulus was an HIV-1 Gag 15-mer peptide pool, about 1 ug/peptide/mL. CD40L-negative CD69-negative CD45RO-high memory CD4+ T cells were sorted as populations depleted of antigen-responding cells. In germline, CDR1 is LNHDA, CDR2 SQIVND (reference sequence). There are 15 residues in the CDR3. V lost 5 bases and J 2 bases, leaving 12 bases between the germline ends. Sequencing used immunoSEQ version 4 in survey mode. Data came from immunoSEQ multiplex PCR; TCRdb stores just in-frame clones and leaves some out. The sample includes roughly 64,000 clones, just under 75% of them seen just once. To note about this clone: Its antigen remains unidentified.

This specimen consisted of CD4+ T cells sorted from PBMCs after roughly 20-hour stimulation, obtained from a patient who received antiretroviral therapy. The TCR was taken from an adult man with HIV who was CMV-seropositive. The chain uses TRBV19 and TRBJ1-4, with D possibly being TRBD1 (6 bases). In DNA, the CDR3 is TGTGCCAGTAGTTTTCAGGGGAACACTAATGAAAAACTGTTTTTT. It translates to CASSFQGNTNEKLFF.